A single sample gave rise to the 17 T cell receptor beta chains below, sequenced in a study of T-cell memory formation after mild COVID-19. TCRdb used MiXCR to reprocess the 5' RACE reads, holding one entry per CDR3 protein. The sample records 240,000 or so distinct CDR3 sequences, around 10% being singletons. Material: PBMCs or a T cell subset sorted from them (not recorded which). These receptor sequences come from a man aged 18 to 29 who had mild COVID-19 (a few samples of this study predate the infection). Cell type and time point are not known.

In this sample, this clonotype turned up many times. The J gene is TRBJ2-2, the V gene TRBV7-3, with a weak D call TRBD1 (6 bases). CDR3 size: 14 residues. Germline lookup yields CDR1 SGHTA and CDR2 FQGTGA. V gave up 5 bases and J gave up 1 base, with 8 bases separating them. The CDR3 DNA follows: TGTGCCAGCAGCCCACAGGGGAACACCGGGGAGCTGTTTTTT. Residues: CASSPQGNTGELFF. Filled out from reference TRBV7-3 and TRBJ2-2, the complete variable domain reads GAGVSQTPSNKVTEKGKYVELRCDPISGHTALYWYRQSLGQGPEFLIYFQGTGAADDSGLPNDRFFAVRPEGSVSTLKIQRTERGDSAVYLCASSPQGNTGELFFGEGSRLTVL.

V usage is TRBV4-1 and J usage is TRBJ2-5; the D gene is possibly TRBD1 (6 bases). Germline V CDR1 and CDR2: MGHRA, YSYEKL. This CDR3 has 15 amino acids. V was pared by 4 bases and J by 5 bases, with 17 bases between. The CDR3 DNA sequence: TGCGCCAGCAGCCCCGACAGGAACGCACGGGAGACCCAGTACTTC. Its protein is CASSPDRNARETQYF.

The V gene is TRBV6-4, the J gene TRBJ1-5; no clear D gene. Germline CDR1 reads MRHNA; CDR2 reads SNTAGT. CDR3 length: 16 residues. Trimming shortened V by 0 bases and J by 5 bases, and 14 bases separated the two germline ends. DNA for the CDR3: TGTGCCAGCAGTGACTCGATCGGGCTTTCCGATCAGCCCCAGCATTTT. Its protein product is CASSDSIGLSDQPQHF.

This clonotype was observed a handful of times. Written as DNA, the CDR3 is TGCGCCAGCAGCTTATGGGGGGCGAGGGACTATGGCTACACCTTC. Its protein is CASSLWGARDYGYTF. The chain couples TRBV5-1 to TRBJ1-2; a weak D match, TRBD1 (6 bases). Germline loops: CDR1 SGHRS, CDR2 YFSETQ. The ends were cut back, 2 bases at V and 3 bases at J, with 14 bases in the middle. This CDR3 region has 15 residues.

The chain employs TRBV18 and TRBJ1-2; D perhaps matches TRBD1 (5 bases). The CDR3 has 15 amino acids. The V end was cut by 3 bases, the J end by 1 base, with 12 bases between. CDR1 KGHSH and CDR2 LQKENI come from the germline V gene. CDR3 protein: CASSPNLRDNYGYTF. DNA for the CDR3: TGTGCCAGCTCACCTAATCTCAGGGATAACTATGGCTACACCTTC.

Only a few counts were recorded for this clonotype. This rearrangement joins TRBV5-1 to TRBJ2-1; possible D gene TRBD2, 6 bases. Trimming took off 2 bases at V and 2 bases at J, with 11 bases between the two ends. The V gene's germline CDR1 is SGHRS and CDR2 YFSETQ. The CDR3 is made up of 15 amino acids. DNA of the CDR3: TGCGCCAGCAGCTTCGTGGGGGGAACCTACAATGAGCAGTTCTTC. This translates into CASSFVGGTYNEQFF.

This clonotype was found a few times. This sequence joins TRBV4-2 and TRBJ2-1, with 9 bases fitting TRBD1. From germline, CDR1 is LGHNA and CDR2 YNFKEQ. The trim removed 1 base at V and 4 bases at J, leaving 5 bases unmatched. The CDR3 has 16 residues. CDR3 nucleotide sequence: TGTGCCAGCAGCCAAGGGGGGACAGGGCCATACAATGAGCAGTTCTTC. This translates into CASSQGGTGPYNEQFF.

A few counts support this clonotype. The genes are TRBV7-2 and TRBJ2-7; D is possibly TRBD1 (5 bases). The V gene lost 4 bases and the J gene lost 7 bases, with 17 bases spanning the gap. CDR1 and CDR2 (germline): SGHTA, FQGNSA. The CDR3 contains 14 residues. In nucleotides, the CDR3 is TGTGCCAGCAGCTCCGACAACCCAGGGATAGAGCAGTACTTC. As protein: CASSSDNPGIEQYF.

V is TRBV7-2 and J is TRBJ2-3; D not certain. The CDR3 is 13 amino acids. Germline V gene sequence: CDR1 SGHTA, CDR2 FQGNSA. Trimming shortened V by 1 base and J by 4 bases, and 6 bases separated the two germline ends. The CDR3 bases are TGTGCCAGCAGCTTAGTGGTCCCAGATACGCAGTATTTT. It is translated as CASSLVVPDTQYF. The full variable domain, with the rest looked up from reference TRBV7-2 and TRBJ2-3, is GAGVSQSPSNKVTEKGKDVELRCDPISGHTALYWYRQSLGQGLEFLIYFQGNSAPDKSGLPSDRFSAERTGGSVSTLTIQRTQQEDSAVYLCASSLVVPDTQYFGPGTRLTVL.

The sample holds a few counts of this clonotype. This chain joins TRBV7-2 and TRBJ2-1, with D unclear. Germline V gene sequence: CDR1 SGHTA, CDR2 FQGNSA. V gave up 1 base and J gave up 12 bases, with 10 bases separating them. CDR3 length: 12 residues. CDR3 protein: CASSLVSGLQFF. DNA of the CDR3: TGTGCCAGCAGCTTAGTTTCAGGTCTGCAGTTCTTC.

J is TRBJ2-5 and V is TRBV11-2; possibly TRBD1 or TRBD2 for D (6 bases each). The V end lost 10 bases, the J end lost 4 bases, and 19 bases lay between the germline ends. From germline, CDR1 is SGHAT and CDR2 FQNNGV. This CDR3 is built from 14 residues. The CDR3 loop reads CATSGVGGGETQYF. As DNA, the CDR3 is TGTGCCACCAGTGGAGTTGGAGGGGGAGAGACCCAGTACTTC.

The V gene is TRBV7-6, the J gene TRBJ1-2, with TRBD1 identical over 9 bases. Germline assignment: CDR1 SGHVS and CDR2 FNYEAQ. The CDR3 runs to 14 residues. V lost 5 bases and J lost 6; bases outside the gene matches: 7. The CDR3 nucleotides read TGTGCCAGCAGCAGGACAGGGGCTTTGGATGGCTACACCTTC. Amino acid sequence: CASSRTGALDGYTF.

The genes are TRBV4-3 and TRBJ1-4; D is perhaps TRBD1 (6 bases). Trimming stripped 5 bases from V and 6 bases from J, with 19 bases between. This CDR3 has 16 amino acids. CDR1 and CDR2 from the germline V gene are LGHNA and YSLEER. The CDR3 DNA reads TGCGCCAGCAGCGGAGGGACCGGGACAAGATATGAAAAACTGTTTTTT. Amino acid sequence: CASSGGTGTRYEKLFF.

There are a few counts of this clonotype. The chain employs TRBV29-1 and TRBJ2-3; maybe TRBD2 (6 bases). CDR3 length: 14 amino acids. The ends were cut back, 4 bases at V and 1 base at J, with 12 bases in the middle. The germline CDR1 and CDR2 sequences are SQVTM and ANQGSEA. In DNA form, the CDR3 reads TGCAGCGTTGTTCGGGGGTCGGGCACAGATACGCAGTATTTT. Translation gives CSVVRGSGTDTQYF.

This clonotype showed up just a few times. This chain connects TRBV6-5 to TRBJ1-2, with D perhaps matching TRBD1 (6 bases). Per germline, CDR1 MNHEY and CDR2 SVGAGI. The CDR3 sequence is 14 residues long. With 2 bases removed from V and 6 bases from J, the gap between germline ends came to 13 bases. CDR3 residues: CASSYVTGWDGYTF. CDR3 DNA: TGTGCCAGCAGTTACGTGACAGGTTGGGATGGCTACACCTTC.

A few counts support this clonotype. The chain links TRBV6-5 to TRBJ2-5; 7 bases map to TRBD1. The germline V gene encodes CDR1 MNHEY and CDR2 SVGAGI. The CDR3 totals 15 residues. V shed 0 bases, J shed 6 bases, and the junction held 7 bases outside the gene matches. The CDR3 sequence is CASSYSAGGIQTQYF. CDR3 sequence (DNA): TGTGCCAGCAGTTACTCGGCAGGGGGAATTCAGACCCAGTACTTC.

The chain recombines TRBV20-1 with TRBJ2-5, with TRBD2 identical over 9 bases. The V gene end was trimmed by 0 bases and the J gene end by 7 bases; junction bases not matched to a gene: 9. CDR1 is DFQATT and CDR2 is SNEGSKA in the germline V gene (reference sequence). The CDR3 extends over 15 amino acids. The DNA of the CDR3 is TGCAGTGCTAGAGATTTAACTAGCGGGTTTGGGACCCAGTACTTC. Its protein product is CSARDLTSGFGTQYF.